The 11 T cell receptor beta chains given below trace back to one sample, sequenced in a study of neurological immune-mediated disorders. The sample's time point: longitudinal time-point 3. TCRdb re-derived calls from the 5' RACE reads in MiXCR, one entry per CDR3 protein. The table records 45,000 to 65,000 distinct CDR3 sequences, roughly 7.7% of them present only once. Sample: PBMCs. All receptors come from a middle-aged woman in good health.

The chain combines TRBV20-1 with TRBJ2-7, with D uncertain. Germline CDR1 DFQATT, CDR2 SNEGSKA (reference sequence). Trimming stripped 0 bases from V and 2 bases from J, with 11 bases between. The CDR3 extends over 14 amino acids. The CDR3 reads CSARDPALPYEQYF. Written as DNA, the CDR3 is TGCAGTGCTAGAGACCCGGCCCTCCCCTACGAGCAGTACTTC.

This clonotype was recorded at least ten times. This chain uses TRBV6-2 or TRBV6-3 with TRBJ2-1, with TRBD2 as a possible D gene (6 bases). Trimming pared 2 bases from V and 0 bases from J, leaving 14 bases between. The germline CDR1 and CDR2 sequences are MNHEY and SVGEGT. The CDR3 is made up of 17 amino acids. Here the CDR3 DNA reads TGTGCCAGCAGTTACGGCCCCAGCGGGTCCTCCTACAATGAGCAGTTCTTC. Its protein is CASSYGPSGSSYNEQFF.

The V and J genes are TRBV3-1 and TRBJ1-4, with unresolved D. The CDR3 loop spans 15 amino acids. Germline CDR1 and CDR2: LGHDT and YNNKEL (reference sequence). Trimming removed 0 bases at V and 3 bases at J, with 8 bases between. The CDR3 here is CASSQDPVPNEKLFF. The DNA of the CDR3 is TGTGCCAGCAGCCAAGATCCTGTCCCTAATGAAAAACTGTTTTTT. Full variable domain (missing parts from reference TRBV3-1 and TRBJ1-4): DTAVSQTPKYLVTQMGNDKSIKCEQNLGHDTMYWYKQDSKKFLKIMFSYNNKELIINETVPNRFSPKSPDKAHLNLHINSLELGDSAVYFCASSQDPVPNEKLFFGSGTQLSVL.

The table lists this clonotype with many counts. This sequence joins TRBV10-3 and TRBJ2-5; D uncertain. Trimming cost V 7 bases and J 2 bases, with 5 bases left between them. The CDR3 has 11 residues. CDR1 is ENHRY and CDR2 is SYGVKD in the germline V gene. The CDR3 DNA reads as TGTGCCATCAAACAGCAAGAGACCCAGTACTTC. It specifies CAIKQQETQYF.

Ten or more counts support this clonotype. V and J are TRBV25-1 and TRBJ1-4; D may be TRBD1 (6 bases). V dropped 1 base and J dropped 11 bases, with 14 bases sitting between them. The CDR3 extends over 14 amino acids. CDR1 is MGHDK, CDR2 SYGVNS, per germline. The CDR3 DNA reads TGTGCCAGCAGTGAATGGACAGCGAATGGGAAACTGTTTTTT. This codes for CASSEWTANGKLFF.

There are many counts of this clonotype. The rearrangement links TRBV9 to TRBJ2-2; the match to TRBD1 covers 9 bases. This CDR3 has 15 residues. Trimming removed 3 bases from V and 5 bases from J; junction bases left unmatched: 5. Germline CDR1 and CDR2: SGDLS and YYNGEE. CDR3 in amino acids: CASSGQTGGTGELFF. The CDR3 DNA is TGTGCCAGCAGCGGACAGACAGGGGGGACCGGGGAGCTGTTTTTT.

CDR3 residues: CASSWGTGTEAFF. CDR3 nucleotides: TGCGCCAGCAGCTGGGGGACAGGGACTGAAGCTTTCTTT. The rearrangement joins TRBV5-1 to TRBJ1-1; 9 positions agree with TRBD1. The CDR3 length is 13 residues. The V gene's germline CDR1 is SGHRS and CDR2 YFSETQ. V dropped 3 bases and J dropped 5; count of bases not matched to a gene: 2.

This clonotype was counted many times. The V gene is TRBV25-1, the J gene TRBJ2-7; D is undetermined. Trimming removed 4 bases at V and 5 bases at J, with 12 bases between. CDR1 and CDR2 from the germline V gene are MGHDK and SYGVNS. The CDR3 spans 13 residues. The CDR3 spells CASSGSLYNEQYF. CDR3 in DNA: TGTGCCAGCAGTGGATCCCTCTACAACGAGCAGTACTTC.

This clonotype was counted at least ten times. J is TRBJ1-4 and V is TRBV6-4, with D uncertain. Germline CDR1 MRHNA, CDR2 SNTAGT. V lost 8 bases, J lost 4 bases, and 2 bases lay in between. The CDR3 covers 10 residues. The DNA of the CDR3 is TGTGCCAGCGATAATGAAAAACTGTTTTTT. It is translated as CASDNEKLFF.

This clonotype was seen a few times. CDR3 in amino acids: CSARDPSGSLGNEQFF. CDR3 nucleotide sequence: TGCAGTGCTAGAGACCCTAGCGGGAGCCTCGGCAATGAGCAGTTCTTC. The J gene is TRBJ2-1, the V gene TRBV20-1; 10 bases agree with TRBD2. CDR3 length equals 16 residues. V shed 0 bases and J 6 bases; nucleotides not matched to a gene: 8. From germline, CDR1 is DFQATT and CDR2 SNEGSKA (reference sequence).

Turning to this clonotype: One junction end disagrees with the germline gene, perhaps due to a read error. This CDR3 is CASTGREWNTGELLF. For the CDR3, the DNA is TGTGCCAGCACGGGTAGGGAATGGAACACCGGGGAGCTGTTATTT. The V gene is TRBV6-5, the J gene TRBJ2-2; D perhaps matches TRBD2 (5 bases). Germline V gene lookup returns CDR1 MNHEY and CDR2 SVGAGI. There are 15 residues in the CDR3.